This TCR beta chain was sequenced in a study of neoadjuvant anti-PD-1 for oral cavity cancer. Two replicates per tumor sample, mostly from approximately 4.6 ug of genomic DNA. Clones were read by immunoSEQ multiplex PCR, and TCRdb kept only the in-frame ones, dropping some. The table records some 6,000 clones, 60% of them present only once. By proportion, this clone is large (0.1 to 1%). Germline V gene data show CDR1 as SEHNR and CDR2 as FQNEAQ (reference sequence). The CDR3 is made up of 15 amino acids. V gave up 5 bases and J gave up 5 bases, with 19 bases separating them. The sequence was collected from a person aged 35 to 85 with oral cavity squamous cell carcinoma. The sequences come from tumor tissue, collected before nivolumab (anti-PD-1) treatment. The chain has TRBV7-9 and TRBJ2-7, with D perhaps assigned TRBD1 or TRBD2 (7 bases each). In DNA form, the CDR3 reads TGTGCCAGCAGCAGTGGCACAGGGGACTACGACGAGCAGTACTTC. It is translated as CASSSGTGDYDEQYF.